These 3 T cell receptor beta chains came from one sample sequenced in a study of cytomegalovirus exposure and HLA in healthy donors. 13 Jbeta primers and 60 Vbeta primers were used for the PCR. TCRdb's copy holds only in-frame clones and misses some; the assay was immunoSEQ multiplex PCR. The data hold roughly 250,000 clones, with under 90% observed a single time. The sequenced sample consisted of PBMCs. These receptors were collected from a girl under 10 years old in good health and CMV-seronegative.

J is TRBJ1-1 and V is TRBV10-3; TRBD1 agrees at 7 bases. The CDR3 contains 15 residues. The V gene's germline CDR1 is ENHRY and CDR2 SYGVKD. The J segment lost 10 bases and the V segment lost 3 bases, leaving 14 bases of the junction unmatched. The CDR3 DNA sequence: TGTGCCATCAGTGAAGAGACAGGGTTGGGTGAGGGAGCTTTCTTT. Residues: CAISEETGLGEGAFF.

The CDR3 DNA is TGTGCCAGCTTAGAAGGGGCTGGAAACACCATATATTTT. It encodes CASLEGAGNTIYF. The chain employs TRBV7-9 and TRBJ1-3; possibly TRBD1 for D (5 bases). The CDR3 extends over 13 amino acids. Trimming pared 8 bases from V and 2 bases from J, leaving 10 bases between. The germline V gene encodes CDR1 SEHNR and CDR2 FQNEAQ (reference sequence).

This chain connects TRBV9 to TRBJ1-6; D call uncertain. V was shortened by 4 bases and J by 0 bases, with 11 bases between the two germline ends. The germline CDR1 and CDR2 sequences are SGDLS and YYNGEE. The CDR3 is 16 amino acids. This CDR3 is CASSPQASSYNSPLHF. The CDR3 nucleotides read TGTGCCAGCAGCCCCCAAGCGAGCTCCTATAATTCACCCCTCCACTTT.